This T cell receptor beta chain is from a study of Graves' ophthalmopathy and Graves' hyperthyroidism. Amplified TCR beta CDR3 regions were obtained using RNA transcripts as template. HTBI primers were employed in first-round RT-PCR, then a second-round multiplex PCR followed. TCRdb called the multiplex PCR reads again in MiXCR, with one record for every CDR3 protein. The table lists almost 750,000 distinct CDR3 sequences, 35% to 50% of them singletons. Ophthalmopathy donors were characterized by moderate-to-severe activity, CAS of at least 3, NOSPECS of at least 4, and duration under 3 months. PBMCs had their origin in fresh peripheral blood (more than 9.5 ml). Overall study findings and caveats: Blood contained most expanded thyroid clonotypes exceeding 0.001 frequency.

With regard to this clonotype: Its cognate antigen is unknown.

This clonotype was sampled from an adult man with Graves' ophthalmopathy. Sequences were obtained from peripheral blood.

CDR3 nucleotide sequence: TGTGCCAGCAGTTCCGGGACAGGGCCCTATGGCTACACCTTC. Translation: CASSSGTGPYGYTF. V and J are TRBV5-4 and TRBJ1-2, with TRBD1 matching over 9 bases. The CDR3 is 14 amino acids. Germline loops: CDR1 SGHNT, CDR2 YYREEE (reference sequence). J was trimmed by 4 bases and V by 5 bases; bases with no gene match: 6.